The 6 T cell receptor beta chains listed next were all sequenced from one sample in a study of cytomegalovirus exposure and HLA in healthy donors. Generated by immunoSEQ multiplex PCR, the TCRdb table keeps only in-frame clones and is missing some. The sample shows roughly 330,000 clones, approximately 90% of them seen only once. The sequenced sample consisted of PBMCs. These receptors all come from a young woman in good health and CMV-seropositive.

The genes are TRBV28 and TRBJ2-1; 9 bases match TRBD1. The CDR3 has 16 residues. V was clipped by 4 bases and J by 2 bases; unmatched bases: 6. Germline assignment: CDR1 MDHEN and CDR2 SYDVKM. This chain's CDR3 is CASSSTGTGTYNEQFF. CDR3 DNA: TGTGCCAGCAGTTCAACCGGGACAGGGACCTACAATGAGCAGTTCTTC.

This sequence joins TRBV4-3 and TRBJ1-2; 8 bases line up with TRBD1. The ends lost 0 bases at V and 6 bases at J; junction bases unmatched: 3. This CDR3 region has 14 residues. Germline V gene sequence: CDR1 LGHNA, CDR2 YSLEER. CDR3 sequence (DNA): TGCGCCAGCAGCCAAGATTTGACAGGGGATGGCTACACCTTC. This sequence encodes CASSQDLTGDGYTF.

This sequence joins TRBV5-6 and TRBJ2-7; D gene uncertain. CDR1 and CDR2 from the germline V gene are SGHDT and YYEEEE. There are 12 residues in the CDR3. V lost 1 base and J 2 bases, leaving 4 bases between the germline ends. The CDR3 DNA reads TGTGCCAGCAGCTTGTTAACCTACGAGCAGTACTTC. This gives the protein CASSLLTYEQYF. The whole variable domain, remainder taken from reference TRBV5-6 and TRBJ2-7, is DAGVTQSPTHLIKTRGQQVTLRCSPKSGHDTVSWYQQALGQGPQFIFQYYEEEERQRGNFPDRFSGHQFPNYSSELNVNALLLGDSALYLCASSLLTYEQYFGPGTRLTVT.

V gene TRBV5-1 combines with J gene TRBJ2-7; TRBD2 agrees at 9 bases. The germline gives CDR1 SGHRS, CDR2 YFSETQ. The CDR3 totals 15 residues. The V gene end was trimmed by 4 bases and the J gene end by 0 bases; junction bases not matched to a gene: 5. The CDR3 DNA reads TGCGCCAGCAGCCCGACTAGCGGAGGCTCCTACGAGCAGTACTTC. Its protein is CASSPTSGGSYEQYF.

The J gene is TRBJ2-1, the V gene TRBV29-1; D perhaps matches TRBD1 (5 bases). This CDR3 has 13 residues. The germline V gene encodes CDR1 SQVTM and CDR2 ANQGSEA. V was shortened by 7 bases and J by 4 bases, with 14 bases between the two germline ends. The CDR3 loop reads CSGSTRGYNEQFF. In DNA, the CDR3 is TGCAGCGGTAGTACAAGGGGATACAATGAGCAGTTCTTC.

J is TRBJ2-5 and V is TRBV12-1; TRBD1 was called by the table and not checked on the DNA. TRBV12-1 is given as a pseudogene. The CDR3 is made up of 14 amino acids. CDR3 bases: TGTGCTGAATCGCCCAATGGACATGGTGAGACCCAGTACTTC. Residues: CAESPNGHGETQYF.